Listed below are T cell receptor beta chains from one sample, sequenced in a study of PD-1 blockade in mismatch repair-deficient tumors. Using immunoSEQ multiplex PCR, the repertoire was profiled, and TCRdb retains in-frame clones only, with some absent. The data show some 49,000 clones, 77% seen once. Sequencing used PBMCs, obtained before pembrolizumab treatment. The source is an adult with mismatch repair-deficient cancer. Each CDR3 is given with its conserved first and last residue. The D gene is left open where the match is weak. Some rows have no size entry. The others give once, few or many, or a class for an expanded clone.

V gene	clone size	J gene	D gene	CDR3 DNA	CDR3 protein
TRBV11-2	NA	TRBJ1-2	TRBD1	TGTGCCAGCAGCAAGGGGGACAGCAAAAGAGGCTATGGCTACACCTTC	CASSKGDSKRGYGYTF
TRBV2	NA	TRBJ1-1	NA	TGTGCCAGCGGCACTGAAGCTTTCTTT	CASGTEAFF
TRBV5-1	once	TRBJ1-1	NA	TGCGCCAGCAGCAACCCGAGGGACACTGAAGCTTTCTTT	CASSNPRDTEAFF
TRBV9	NA	TRBJ2-7	NA	TGTGCCAGCAGCGTTCAGGGGTCCTCCTACGAGCAGTACTTC	CASSVQGSSYEQYF
TRBV5-4	few	TRBJ1-1	TRBD1	TGTGCCAGCAGCCCGGGACAGGGGACCACTGAAGCTTTCTTT	CASSPGQGTTEAFF
TRBV7-2	few	TRBJ2-3	TRBD2	TGTGCCAGCAGCTTTAGCGGGAGAATAGGAGATACGCAGTATTTT	CASSFSGRIGDTQYF
TRBV29-1	NA	TRBJ1-2	TRBD1	TGCAGCGCTAAACCGGGACAGGGATCTGGCTACACCTTC	CSAKPGQGSGYTF
TRBV28	NA	TRBJ2-5	NA	TGTGCCAGCAGTTGGGAAGGGGCGGGCCAAGAGACCCAGTACTTC	CASSWEGAGQETQYF
TRBV5-1	NA	TRBJ2-3	TRBD2	TGCGCCAGCAGCTTGGAGCGGGAAACAGATACGCAGTATTTT	CASSLERETDTQYF
TRBV4-1	NA	TRBJ2-1	NA	TGCGCCAGCAGCCAAGAAGTGGTTGGGAGCTCCTACAATGAGCAGTTCTTC	CASSQEVVGSSYNEQFF
TRBV9	NA	TRBJ2-3	NA	TGTGCCAGCAGCCCGAGGGACCAGCGGGATACGCAGTATTTT	CASSPRDQRDTQYF
TRBV18	NA	TRBJ1-1	TRBD1	TGTGCCAGCTCTCTTAGGGACAGGGAAGCTGAAGCTTTCTTT	CASSLRDREAEAFF
TRBV10-3	NA	TRBJ2-2	TRBD2	TGTGCCATATCAAGCGGGAGGGCCGCCGGGGAGCTGTTTTTT	CAISSGRAAGELFF
TRBV9	NA	TRBJ1-1	NA	TGTGCCAGCAGCGTAGGTAACGTGAACACTGAAGCTTTCTTT	CASSVGNVNTEAFF
TRBV7-2	few	TRBJ2-1	NA	TGTGCCAGCAGCTTGCTGGGTTCAGGGCTCAATGAGCAGTTCTTC	CASSLLGSGLNEQFF
TRBV19	NA	TRBJ1-5	NA	TGTGCCAGTAGCAAAGATTCCCCGGTCAGCTATAGCAATCAGCCCCAGCATTTT	CASSKDSPVSYSNQPQHF
TRBV21-1	once	TRBJ1-1	NA	TGTGCCAGCATCGGACAGGTCGCCCTGAACACTGAAGCTTTCTTT	CASIGQVALNTEAFF
TRBV9	NA	TRBJ2-1	NA	TGTGCCAGCAGCCTCTTCGTGAGGGGGGATCTCAATGAGCAGTTCTTC	CASSLFVRGDLNEQFF
TRBV7-8	NA	TRBJ2-7	NA	TGTGCCAGCAGCTTATCTAGCTCCTACGAGCAGTACTTC	CASSLSSSYEQYF
TRBV19	NA	TRBJ1-1	NA	TGTGCCAGTACCCCCGCGGGGGACGGGAACACTGAAGCTTTCTTT	CASTPAGDGNTEAFF
TRBV4-1	NA	TRBJ2-7	TRBD2	TGCGCCAGCAGCCAAGGACTAGCGACGAGCTCCTACGAGCAGTACTTC	CASSQGLATSSYEQYF
TRBV4-3	NA	TRBJ1-4	NA	TGCGCCAGCAGCCAAGATGGCAGGGTGGGAAAACTGTTTTTT	CASSQDGRVGKLFF
TRBV7-2	NA	TRBJ2-2	NA	TGTGCCAGCACCTACAGACCCGGGACAAAACGGTCCGGGGAGCTGTTTTTT	CASTYRPGTKRSGELFF
TRBV19	NA	TRBJ1-2	NA	TGTGCCAGTAGCGGATCATTCCTACGTGGCTACACCTTC	CASSGSFLRGYTF
TRBV7-6	NA	TRBJ1-4	NA	TGTGCCAGCAGCTTGGGCCTGGGGGAAACTAATGAAAAACTGTTTTTT	CASSLGLGETNEKLFF
TRBV5-6	NA	TRBJ1-5	TRBD1	TGTGCCAGCAGCTTTACAGGGGGAGGTCAGCCCCAGCATTTT	CASSFTGGGQPQHF
TRBV7-8	NA	TRBJ2-1	NA	TGTGCCAGCAGCCCCGCGTTCTCCTACTACAATGAGCAGTTCTTC	CASSPAFSYYNEQFF
TRBV6-1	NA	TRBJ2-5	NA	TGTGCCAGCAGTGAGCGCCAAGAGACCCAGTACTTC	CASSERQETQYF
TRBV9	few	TRBJ1-1	NA	TGTGCCAGCAGCGTCGACAGCATGAACACTGAAGCTTTCTTT	CASSVDSMNTEAFF